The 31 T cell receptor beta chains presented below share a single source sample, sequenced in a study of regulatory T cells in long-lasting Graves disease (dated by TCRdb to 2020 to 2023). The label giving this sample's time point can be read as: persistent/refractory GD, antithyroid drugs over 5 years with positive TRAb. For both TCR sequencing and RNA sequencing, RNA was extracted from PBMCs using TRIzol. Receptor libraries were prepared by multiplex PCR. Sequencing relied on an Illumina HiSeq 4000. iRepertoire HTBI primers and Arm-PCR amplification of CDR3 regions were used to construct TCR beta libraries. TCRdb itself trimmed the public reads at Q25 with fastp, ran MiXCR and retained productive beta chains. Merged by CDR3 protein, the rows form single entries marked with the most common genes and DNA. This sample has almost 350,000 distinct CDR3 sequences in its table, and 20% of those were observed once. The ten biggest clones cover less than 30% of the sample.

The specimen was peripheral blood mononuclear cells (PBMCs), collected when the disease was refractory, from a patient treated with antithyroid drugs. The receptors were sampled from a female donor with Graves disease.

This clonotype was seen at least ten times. The CDR3 nucleotides read TGCAGCGTTCTTCCGGGACAGGGATCGGGGACCCAGTACTTC. Translating gives CSVLPGQGSGTQYF. This sequence joins TRBV29-1 and TRBJ2-5, with 9 bases aligning to TRBD1. V shed 5 bases, J shed 7 bases, and the junction held 11 bases outside the gene matches. CDR1 is SQVTM and CDR2 is ANQGSEA in the germline V gene. The CDR3 contains 14 residues. Full variable domain (missing parts from reference TRBV29-1 and TRBJ2-5): SAVISQKPSRDICQRGTSLTIQCQVDSQVTMMFWYRQQPGQSLTLIATANQGSEATYESGFVIDKFPISRPNLTFSTLTVSNMSPEDSSIYLCSVLPGQGSGTQYFGPGTRLLVL.

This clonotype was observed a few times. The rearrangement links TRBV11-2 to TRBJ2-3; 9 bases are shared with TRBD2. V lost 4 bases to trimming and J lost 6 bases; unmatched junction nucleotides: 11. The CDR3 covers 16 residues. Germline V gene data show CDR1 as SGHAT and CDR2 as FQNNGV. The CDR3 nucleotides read TGTGCCAGCAGCTCGGCGGAGCGGGGGGAGGGGGATACGCAGTATTTT. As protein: CASSSAERGEGDTQYF.

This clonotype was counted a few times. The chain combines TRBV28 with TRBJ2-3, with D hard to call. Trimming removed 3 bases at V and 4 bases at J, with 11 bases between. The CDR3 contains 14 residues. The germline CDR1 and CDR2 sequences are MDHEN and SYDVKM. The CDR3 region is CASSFYLSADTQYF. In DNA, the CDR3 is TGTGCCAGCAGTTTCTATCTGTCCGCAGATACGCAGTATTTT. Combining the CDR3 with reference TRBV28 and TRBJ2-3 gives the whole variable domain DVKVTQSSRYLVKRTGEKVFLECVQDMDHENMFWYRQDPGLGLRLIYFSYDVKMKEKGDIPEGYSVSREKKERFSLILESASTNQTSMYLCASSFYLSADTQYFGPGTRLTVL.

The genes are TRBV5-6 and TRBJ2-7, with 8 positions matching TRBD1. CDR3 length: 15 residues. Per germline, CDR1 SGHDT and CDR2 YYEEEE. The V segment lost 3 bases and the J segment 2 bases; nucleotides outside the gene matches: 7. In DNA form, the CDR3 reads TGTGCCAGCAGCTCACCGCCGACAGGGGCCTACGAGCAGTACTTC. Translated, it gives CASSSPPTGAYEQYF.

The CDR3 loop is CASSPGAGQGAYEQYF. CDR3 nucleotide sequence: TGTGCCAGCAGCCCTGGGGCGGGACAGGGAGCCTACGAGCAGTACTTC. This sequence joins TRBV11-2 and TRBJ2-7; 9 nucleotides agree with TRBD1. CDR3 length equals 16 residues. Germline V gene sequence: CDR1 SGHAT, CDR2 FQNNGV. V shed 5 bases and J 2 bases; nucleotides not matched to a gene: 10.

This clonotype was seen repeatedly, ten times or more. CDR3 in amino acids: CASSLFFRGSYSNQPQHF. The CDR3 DNA sequence: TGTGCCAGCAGTTTATTTTTTAGGGGCAGTTATAGCAATCAGCCCCAGCATTTT. This chain links TRBV28 with TRBJ1-5; a weak D match, TRBD1 (5 bases). Trimming pared 1 base from V and 0 bases from J, leaving 16 bases between. Germline V gene lookup returns CDR1 MDHEN and CDR2 SYDVKM. This CDR3 has 18 amino acids.

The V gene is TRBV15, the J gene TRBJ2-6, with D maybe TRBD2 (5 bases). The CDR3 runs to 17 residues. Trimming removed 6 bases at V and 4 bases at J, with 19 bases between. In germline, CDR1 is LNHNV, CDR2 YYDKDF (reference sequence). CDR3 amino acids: CATSPDPGRAGANVLTF. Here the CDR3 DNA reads TGTGCCACCAGTCCCGATCCGGGAAGAGCCGGGGCCAACGTCCTGACTTTC.

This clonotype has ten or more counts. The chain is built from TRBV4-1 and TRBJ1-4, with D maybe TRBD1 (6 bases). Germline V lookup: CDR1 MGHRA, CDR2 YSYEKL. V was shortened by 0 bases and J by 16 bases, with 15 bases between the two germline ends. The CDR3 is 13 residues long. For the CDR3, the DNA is TGCGCCAGCAGCCAAGAGCCGTTTGGGGGCCCGTTTTTT. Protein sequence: CASSQEPFGGPFF.

The CDR3: CSARGPAGADEQYF. The CDR3 DNA follows: TGCAGTGCTAGAGGTCCAGCGGGAGCGGACGAGCAGTACTTC. The chain carries TRBV20-1 and TRBJ2-7; TRBD2 agrees at 8 bases. CDR3 length equals 14 residues. CDR1 and CDR2 from the germline V gene are DFQATT and SNEGSKA (reference sequence). Unmatched junction bases numbered 7, after V lost 1 base and J lost 5 bases.

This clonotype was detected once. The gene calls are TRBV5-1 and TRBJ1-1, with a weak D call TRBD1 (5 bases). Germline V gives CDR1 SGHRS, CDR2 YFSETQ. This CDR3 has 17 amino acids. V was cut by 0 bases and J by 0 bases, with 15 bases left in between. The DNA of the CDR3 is TGCGCCAGCAGCTTGGGAGGGGCACCCATTTTGAACACTGAAGCTTTCTTT. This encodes CASSLGGAPILNTEAFF.

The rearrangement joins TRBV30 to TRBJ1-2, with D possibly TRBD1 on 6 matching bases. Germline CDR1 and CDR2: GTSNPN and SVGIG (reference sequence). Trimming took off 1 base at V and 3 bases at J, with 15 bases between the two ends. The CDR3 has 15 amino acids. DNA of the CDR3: TGTGCCTGGAGTGGGTCGGGGGCCCTCTACTATGGCTACACCTTC. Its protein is CAWSGSGALYYGYTF.

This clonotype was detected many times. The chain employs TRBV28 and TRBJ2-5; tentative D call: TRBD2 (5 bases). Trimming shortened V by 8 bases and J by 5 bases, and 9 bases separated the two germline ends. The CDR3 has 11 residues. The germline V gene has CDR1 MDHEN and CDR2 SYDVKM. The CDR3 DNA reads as TGTGCCAGCGAAAGGAGGGAGACCCAGTACTTC. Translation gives CASERRETQYF.

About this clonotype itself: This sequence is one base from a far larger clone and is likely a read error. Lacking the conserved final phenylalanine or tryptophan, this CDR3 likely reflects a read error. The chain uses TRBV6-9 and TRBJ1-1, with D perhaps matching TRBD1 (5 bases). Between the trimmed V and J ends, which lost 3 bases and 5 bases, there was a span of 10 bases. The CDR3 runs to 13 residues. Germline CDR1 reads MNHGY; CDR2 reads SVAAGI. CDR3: CASSYYGGTEAFL. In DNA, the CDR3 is TGTGCCAGCAGTTACTACGGGGGGACTGAAGCTTTCCTT.

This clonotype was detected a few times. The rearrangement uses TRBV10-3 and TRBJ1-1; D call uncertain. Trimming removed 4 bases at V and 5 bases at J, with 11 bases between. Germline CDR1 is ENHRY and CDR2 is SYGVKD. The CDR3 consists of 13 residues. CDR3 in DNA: TGTGCCATCAGTGCCGGTGGTAGAACTGAAGCTTTCTTT. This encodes CAISAGGRTEAFF.

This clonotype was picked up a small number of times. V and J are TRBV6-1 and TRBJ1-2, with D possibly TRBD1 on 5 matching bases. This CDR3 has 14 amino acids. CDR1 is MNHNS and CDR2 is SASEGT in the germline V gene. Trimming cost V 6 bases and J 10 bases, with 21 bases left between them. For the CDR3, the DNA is TGTGCCAGCAGATTAACGACAGCGCTGGCAACCTACACCTTC. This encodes CASRLTTALATYTF.

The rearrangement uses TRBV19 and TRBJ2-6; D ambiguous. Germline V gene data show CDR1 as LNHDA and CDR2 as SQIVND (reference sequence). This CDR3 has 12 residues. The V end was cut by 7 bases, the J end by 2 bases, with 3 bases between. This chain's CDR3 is CASTTGANVLTF. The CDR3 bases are TGTGCCAGTACAACTGGGGCCAACGTCCTGACTTTC. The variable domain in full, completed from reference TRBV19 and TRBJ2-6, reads DGGITQSPKYLFRKEGQNVTLSCEQNLNHDAMYWYRQDPGQGLRLIYYSQIVNDFQKGDIAEGYSVSREKKESFPLTVTSAQKNPTAFYLCASTTGANVLTFGAGSRLTVL.

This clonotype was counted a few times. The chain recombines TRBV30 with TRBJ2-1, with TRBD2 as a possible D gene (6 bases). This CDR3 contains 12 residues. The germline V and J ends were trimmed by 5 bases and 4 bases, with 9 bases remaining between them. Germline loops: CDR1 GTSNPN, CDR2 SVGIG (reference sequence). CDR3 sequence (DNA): TGTGCCTGGTGGGACTCTTACAATGAGCAGTTCTTC. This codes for CAWWDSYNEQFF.

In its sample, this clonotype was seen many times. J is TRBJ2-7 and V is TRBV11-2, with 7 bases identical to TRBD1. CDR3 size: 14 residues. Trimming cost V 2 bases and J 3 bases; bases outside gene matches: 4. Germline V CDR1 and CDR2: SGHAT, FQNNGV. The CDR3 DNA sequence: TGTGCCAGCAGCTTAAGCAGGGGGTACTACGAGCAGTACTTC. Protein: CASSLSRGYYEQYF.

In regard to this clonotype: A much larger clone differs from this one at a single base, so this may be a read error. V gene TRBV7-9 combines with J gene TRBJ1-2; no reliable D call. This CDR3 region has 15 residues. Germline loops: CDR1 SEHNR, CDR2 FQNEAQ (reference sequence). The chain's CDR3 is CANSATPRSNDGYTF. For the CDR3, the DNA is TGTGCCAACAGCGCCACACCTCGGTCTAACGATGGCTACACCTTC.

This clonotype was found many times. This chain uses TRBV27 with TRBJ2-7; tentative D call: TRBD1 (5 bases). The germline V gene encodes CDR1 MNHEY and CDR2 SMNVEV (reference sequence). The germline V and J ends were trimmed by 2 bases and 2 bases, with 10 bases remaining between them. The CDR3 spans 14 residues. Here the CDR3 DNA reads TGTGCCAGCAGTTTAATCGACAGAACCTACGAGCAGTACTTC. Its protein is CASSLIDRTYEQYF.

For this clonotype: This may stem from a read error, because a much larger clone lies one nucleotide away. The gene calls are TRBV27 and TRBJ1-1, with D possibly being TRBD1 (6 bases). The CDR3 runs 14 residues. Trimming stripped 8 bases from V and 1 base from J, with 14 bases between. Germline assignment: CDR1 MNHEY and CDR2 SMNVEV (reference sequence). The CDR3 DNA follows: TGTGCCAGCCCCAGGGGACAAAAGAACACTGAAGCTTTCTTT. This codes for CASPRGQKNTEAFF.

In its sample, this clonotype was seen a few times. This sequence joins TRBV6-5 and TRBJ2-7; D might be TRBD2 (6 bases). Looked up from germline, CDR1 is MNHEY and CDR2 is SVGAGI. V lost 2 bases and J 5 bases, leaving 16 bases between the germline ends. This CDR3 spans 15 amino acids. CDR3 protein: CASSYLMAGGDEQYF. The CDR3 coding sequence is TGTGCCAGCAGTTACCTCATGGCCGGGGGAGACGAGCAGTACTTC.

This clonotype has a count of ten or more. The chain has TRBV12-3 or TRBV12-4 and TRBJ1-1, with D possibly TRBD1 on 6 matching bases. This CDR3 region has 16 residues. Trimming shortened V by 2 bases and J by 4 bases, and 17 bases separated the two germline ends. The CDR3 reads CASSLHLRGGSTEAFF. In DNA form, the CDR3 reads TGTGCCAGCAGTTTACACCTAAGGGGGGGTAGCACTGAAGCTTTCTTT.

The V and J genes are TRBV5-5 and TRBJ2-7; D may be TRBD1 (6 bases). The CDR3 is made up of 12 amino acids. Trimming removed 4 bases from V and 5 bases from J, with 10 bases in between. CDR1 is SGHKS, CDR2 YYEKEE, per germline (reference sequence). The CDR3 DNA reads TGTGCCAGCAGCATCGGGACAAACGAGCAGTACTTC. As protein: CASSIGTNEQYF.

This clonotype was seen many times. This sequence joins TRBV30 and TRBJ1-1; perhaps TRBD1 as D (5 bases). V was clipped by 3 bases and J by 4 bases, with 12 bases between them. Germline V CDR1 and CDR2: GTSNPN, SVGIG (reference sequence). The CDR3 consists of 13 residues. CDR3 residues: CAWRGRAVTEAFF. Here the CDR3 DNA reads TGTGCCTGGAGAGGCAGGGCGGTCACTGAAGCTTTCTTT.

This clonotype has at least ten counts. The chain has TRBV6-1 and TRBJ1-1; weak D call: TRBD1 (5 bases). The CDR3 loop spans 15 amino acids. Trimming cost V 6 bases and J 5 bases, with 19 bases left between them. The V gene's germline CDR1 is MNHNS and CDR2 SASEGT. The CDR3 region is CASSSGGGMGTEAFF. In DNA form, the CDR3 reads TGTGCCAGCAGCTCGGGGGGAGGGATGGGGACTGAAGCTTTCTTT.

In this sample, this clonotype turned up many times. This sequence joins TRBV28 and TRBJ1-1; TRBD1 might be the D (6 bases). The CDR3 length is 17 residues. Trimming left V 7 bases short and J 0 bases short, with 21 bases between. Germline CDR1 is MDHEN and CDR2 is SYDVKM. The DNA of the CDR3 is TGTGCCAGCACGAAACAGGGTCGACCGCTTATGAACACTGAAGCTTTCTTT. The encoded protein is CASTKQGRPLMNTEAFF.

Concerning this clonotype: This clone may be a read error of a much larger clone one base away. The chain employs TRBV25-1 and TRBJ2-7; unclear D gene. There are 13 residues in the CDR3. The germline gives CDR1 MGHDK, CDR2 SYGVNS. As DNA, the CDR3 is TGTGCCAACAGTGCCCCGATGACCTACGAGCAGTACTTC. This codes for CANSAPMTYEQYF.

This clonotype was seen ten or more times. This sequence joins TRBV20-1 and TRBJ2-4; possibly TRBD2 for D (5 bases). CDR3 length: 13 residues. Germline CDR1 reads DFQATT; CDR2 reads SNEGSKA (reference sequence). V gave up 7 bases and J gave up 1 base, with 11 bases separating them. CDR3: CSGVSVAKNIQYF. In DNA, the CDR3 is TGCAGTGGGGTTAGCGTTGCCAAAAACATTCAGTACTTC.

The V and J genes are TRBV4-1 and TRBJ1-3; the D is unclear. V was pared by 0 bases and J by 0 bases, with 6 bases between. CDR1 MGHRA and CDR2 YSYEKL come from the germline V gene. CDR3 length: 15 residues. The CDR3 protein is CASSQEAASGNTIYF. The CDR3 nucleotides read TGCGCCAGCAGCCAAGAGGCAGCCTCTGGAAACACCATATATTTT.

The CDR3 loop reads CASSFGNLGNEQFF. CDR3 DNA: TGTGCCAGCAGCTTCGGGAACCTCGGCAATGAGCAGTTCTTC. The rearrangement joins TRBV7-3 to TRBJ2-1; tentative D call: TRBD2 (5 bases). The CDR3 has 14 residues. The germline CDR1 and CDR2 sequences are SGHTA and FQGTGA. Trimming stripped 3 bases from V and 6 bases from J, with 12 bases between. Complete variable domain (other parts from reference TRBV7-3 and TRBJ2-1): GAGVSQTPSNKVTEKGKYVELRCDPISGHTALYWYRQSLGQGPEFLIYFQGTGAADDSGLPNDRFFAVRPEGSVSTLKIQRTERGDSAVYLCASSFGNLGNEQFFGPGTRLTVL.